Listed here are 22 T cell receptor beta chains from one sample, sequenced in a study of T-cell reconstitution after alpha-beta-depleted transplantation in children. Molecular barcoding with unique molecular identifiers was used for the TCRbeta library. TCRdb redid the calling of the PCR reads with MiXCR, one entry per CDR3 protein. Of nearly 400,000 distinct CDR3 sequences in the sample, roughly 20% were seen once. This specimen consisted of PBMCs from the stem cell graft donor, obtained from the stem cell graft. Source of these receptors: a human donor who donated a stem cell graft to a child with acute myeloid leukemia.

This clonotype was seen more than once but under ten times. The chain is built from TRBV27 and TRBJ2-1; D is perhaps TRBD1 (5 bases). V was shortened by 1 base and J by 7 bases, with 11 bases between the two germline ends. The germline CDR1 and CDR2 sequences are MNHEY and SMNVEV (reference sequence). The CDR3 loop spans 14 amino acids. CDR3 in amino acids: CASSLLGAWNEQFF. The CDR3 region has the DNA TGTGCCAGCAGTTTATTAGGGGCTTGGAATGAGCAGTTCTTC.

In its sample, this clonotype was seen many times. This chain uses TRBV29-1 with TRBJ1-1; D may be TRBD1 (5 bases). From germline, CDR1 is SQVTM and CDR2 ANQGSEA. The germline V and J ends were trimmed by 7 bases and 0 bases, with 9 bases remaining between them. The CDR3 has 12 residues. The CDR3 region has the DNA TGCAGCGCCGGACATATGAACACTGAAGCTTTCTTT. Its protein is CSAGHMNTEAFF.

The gene calls are TRBV28 and TRBJ1-6; D gene ambiguous. The CDR3 runs to 18 residues. V dropped 2 bases and J dropped 0 bases, with 14 bases sitting between them. The germline V gene has CDR1 MDHEN and CDR2 SYDVKM. The CDR3 region is CASSLVSRQSSYNSPLHF. The CDR3 nucleotides read TGTGCCAGCAGTTTAGTTTCCAGACAAAGCTCCTATAATTCACCCCTCCACTTT. Complete variable domain (other parts from reference TRBV28 and TRBJ1-6): DVKVTQSSRYLVKRTGEKVFLECVQDMDHENMFWYRQDPGLGLRLIYFSYDVKMKEKGDIPEGYSVSREKKERFSLILESASTNQTSMYLCASSLVSRQSSYNSPLHFGNGTRLTVT.

This clonotype occurred a few times. This chain uses TRBV12-3 or TRBV12-4 with TRBJ2-7; 7 positions match TRBD2. The CDR3 is made up of 14 amino acids. The J segment lost 2 bases and the V segment lost 11 bases, leaving 12 bases of the junction unmatched. The CDR3 DNA sequence: TGTGCCTCCAGCGGCGGGAGATTTCCCTACGAGCAGTACTTC. This codes for CASSGGRFPYEQYF.

This clonotype showed up just a few times. The chain recombines TRBV28 with TRBJ2-4; perhaps D is TRBD1 or TRBD2 (5 bases each). Germline V gene data show CDR1 as MDHEN and CDR2 as SYDVKM. The CDR3 is 15 amino acids. Trimming took 6 bases from V and 3 from J, leaving 15 bases between them. The CDR3 sequence is CASSLRGHFKNIQYF. The CDR3 DNA follows: TGTGCCAGCAGCCTACGGGGCCATTTCAAAAACATTCAGTACTTC.

The rearrangement uses TRBV5-6 and TRBJ2-7; 9 bases line up with TRBD2. The CDR3 is 17 amino acids. Germline V gives CDR1 SGHDT, CDR2 YYEEEE. The J segment lost 2 bases and the V segment lost 1 base, leaving 10 bases of the junction unmatched. The CDR3 is CASSLLILAGKAYEQYF. CDR3 DNA sequence: TGTGCCAGCAGCTTGCTTATTCTAGCGGGAAAGGCCTACGAGCAGTACTTC.

This clonotype was found once. A read error is possible here, since a much larger clone lies one base away. V is TRBV10-3 and J is TRBJ2-7; 7 bases line up with TRBD1. The CDR3 is 15 residues long. Germline CDR1 reads ENHRY; CDR2 reads SYGVKD. CDR3 region: CAIRARRTGENEQCF. The CDR3 region has the DNA TGTGCCATCAGAGCTCGACGAACAGGGGAAAACGAGCAGTGCTTC.

CDR3 region: CSVLPGHGYEQYF. The DNA of the CDR3 is TGCAGCGTCCTTCCGGGACACGGATACGAGCAGTACTTC. The chain recombines TRBV29-1 with TRBJ2-7, with a possible D match to TRBD1 (6 bases). CDR3 size: 13 residues. V lost 6 bases, J lost 4 bases, and 16 bases lay in between. Germline values: CDR1 SQVTM, CDR2 ANQGSEA.

This clonotype was seen a few times. The rearrangement joins TRBV6-5 to TRBJ2-2, with 10 bases aligning to TRBD1. CDR3 length equals 16 residues. V dropped 3 bases and J dropped 5; count of bases not matched to a gene: 6. Germline V gene sequence: CDR1 MNHEY, CDR2 SVGAGI. CDR3 region: CASSYSGQGRTGELFF. The CDR3 DNA reads TGTGCCAGCAGTTATTCGGGACAGGGGCGGACCGGGGAGCTGTTTTTT.

This chain links TRBV20-1 with TRBJ2-3; D could derive from TRBD1 or TRBD2 (5 bases each). Germline CDR1 is DFQATT and CDR2 is SNEGSKA (reference sequence). The CDR3 contains 17 residues. The germline V and J ends were trimmed by 0 bases and 0 bases, with 16 bases remaining between them. The CDR3 DNA is TGCAGTGCTAGAGATCCCCGTTTCGGGGCTAGCACAGATACGCAGTATTTT. Its translation: CSARDPRFGASTDTQYF.

This clonotype appeared a few times. The chain joins TRBV27 to TRBJ2-7; 10 bases map to TRBD2. V lost 6 bases and J lost 3; bases outside the gene matches: 5. CDR1 and CDR2 (germline): MNHEY, SMNVEV (reference sequence). There are 14 residues in the CDR3. The CDR3 reads CASSLAGEIYEQYF. Written as DNA, the CDR3 is TGTGCCAGCAGCCTAGCGGGGGAAATCTACGAGCAGTACTTC.

This clonotype has at least ten counts. V is TRBV29-1 and J is TRBJ1-1; 8 bases are shared with TRBD1. Germline loops: CDR1 SQVTM, CDR2 ANQGSEA. The CDR3 totals 12 residues. The V and J ends lost 7 bases and 11 bases, in that order; junction bases with no gene match: 12. In DNA, the CDR3 is TGCAGCGCTATAAGGACAGGGACTGGGGCTTTCTTT. Translation gives CSAIRTGTGAFF.

On this clonotype: The junction differs from germline at one of its ends, possibly a read error. The V gene is TRBV6-2 or TRBV6-3, the J gene TRBJ2-4; D perhaps matches TRBD1 (6 bases). The CDR3 is made up of 12 amino acids. The germline V gene encodes CDR1 MNHEY and CDR2 SVGEGT. CDR3 residues: CASSFVVGDTTF. The CDR3 DNA reads as TGTGCCAGCAGTTTTGTCGTTGGGGACACCACATTC.

The chain employs TRBV9 and TRBJ2-1; 10 nucleotides align to TRBD2. Germline CDR1 and CDR2: SGDLS and YYNGEE. Trimming took 4 bases from V and 2 from J; bases not matched to a gene: 12. This CDR3 is 18 amino acids long. The CDR3 DNA follows: TGTGCCAGCAGCCCCGGGGGAGGAGCGGGAGGGCCCTACAATGAGCAGTTCTTC. Translated: CASSPGGGAGGPYNEQFF.

The sample holds a few counts of this clonotype. The gene calls are TRBV5-4 and TRBJ2-1; 14 nucleotides align to TRBD2. Germline assignment: CDR1 SGHNT and CDR2 YYREEE (reference sequence). Trimming took 1 base from V and 2 from J; bases not matched to a gene: 8. The length of the CDR3 is 19 residues. The CDR3 nucleotides are TGTGCCAGCAGCTTGAGGACTAGCGGGAGGTCATGGGCCTACAATGAGCAGTTCTTC. It encodes CASSLRTSGRSWAYNEQFF.

As regards this clonotype: A read error may explain this, as a much larger clone is one base away. CDR3 nucleotides: TGTGCCACCAGTGTCCAGGGTGGAGATACGCAGTATTTT. Translated: CATSVQGGDTQYF. The chain recombines TRBV24-1 with TRBJ2-3; perhaps TRBD1 as D (5 bases). The CDR3 length is 13 residues. Trimming stripped 5 bases from V and 5 bases from J, with 10 bases between. Germline-derived CDR1 and CDR2 are KGHDR and SFDVKD.

The rearrangement uses TRBV15 and TRBJ2-1, with D possibly matching TRBD2 (5 bases). The V and J ends lost 7 bases and 1 base respectively, with 11 bases between them. Per the germline V gene, CDR1 is LNHNV and CDR2 is YYDKDF (reference sequence). The CDR3 covers 14 residues. CDR3 protein: CATMRGSSYNEQFF. CDR3 DNA: TGTGCCACCATGAGAGGGTCATCCTACAATGAGCAGTTCTTC.

The chain joins TRBV30 to TRBJ1-2; tentative D call: TRBD1 (6 bases). Germline V gene data show CDR1 as GTSNPN and CDR2 as SVGIG (reference sequence). CDR3 length: 11 residues. V was shortened by 4 bases and J by 4 bases, with 7 bases between the two germline ends. The CDR3: CAWKGGYGYTF. DNA of the CDR3: TGTGCCTGGAAGGGGGGCTATGGCTACACCTTC.

The chain joins TRBV24-1 to TRBJ2-1; possibly TRBD1 for D (6 bases). Per germline, CDR1 KGHDR and CDR2 SFDVKD. This CDR3 is built from 13 residues. The germline V and J ends were trimmed by 9 bases and 5 bases, with 13 bases remaining between them. CDR3: CATSLAGDNEQFF. CDR3 sequence (DNA): TGTGCCACCTCTCTGGCAGGGGACAATGAGCAGTTCTTC.

V is TRBV2 and J is TRBJ2-7; weak D call: TRBD2 (6 bases). Trimming pared 2 bases from V and 3 bases from J, leaving 11 bases between. CDR1 and CDR2 from the germline V gene are SNHLY and FYNNEI. There are 14 residues in the CDR3. The DNA for the CDR3 is TGTGCCAGCAGTGAAATCCGGGGGAACTACGAGCAGTACTTC. Its protein is CASSEIRGNYEQYF.

The chain carries TRBV12-3 or TRBV12-4 and TRBJ1-1; perhaps TRBD1 as D (5 bases). V was pared by 6 bases and J by 8 bases, with 13 bases between. The CDR3 contains 12 residues. DNA of the CDR3: TGTGCCAGCAGGACCCCAGGGAGGGAAGCTTTCTTT. Translating gives CASRTPGREAFF.

Note on this clonotype: One end of the junction fails to match germline, which may point to a read error. The rearrangement uses TRBV9 and TRBJ2-3; D gene uncertain. Germline V gene lookup returns CDR1 SGDLS and CDR2 YYNGEE. There are 13 residues in the CDR3. The chain's CDR3 is CASSVFNTDTQYF. CDR3 sequence (DNA): TGTGCTAGCAGCGTGTTTAACACAGATACGCAGTATTTT.